What follows are 18 T cell receptor beta chains derived from one specimen sequenced in a study of human T cells and chemical hapten exposure. The time point: patch test 2, 6 weeks after DPC sensitization. Treatment of the sample: therapeutic diphenylcyclopropenone sensitization with weekly scalp DPC. TCRdb analysed the RACE reads with MiXCR anew, one entry per CDR3 protein. The table includes under 100,000 distinct CDR3 sequences, 10% detected once. This specimen was whole blood, taken in connection with sensitization to the hapten diphenylcyclopropenone (DPC). The source of these receptors is a woman in her 30s with alopecia areata. Some clones in this sample may be carry-over from other donors' samples.

The sample holds many counts of this clonotype. This rearrangement joins TRBV2 to TRBJ2-5; D perhaps matches TRBD2 (5 bases). The germline CDR1 and CDR2 sequences are SNHLY and FYNNEI. The V and J ends lost 4 bases and 2 bases respectively, with 11 bases between them. This CDR3 spans 14 amino acids. CDR3: CASSVLDWQETQYF. The CDR3 nucleotides are TGTGCCAGCAGTGTTTTGGACTGGCAAGAGACCCAGTACTTC.

The table lists this clonotype with a few counts. The J gene is TRBJ2-1, the V gene TRBV11-3; 7 bases are a match to TRBD2. This CDR3 is built from 14 residues. Trimming removed 5 bases from V and 7 bases from J; junction bases left unmatched: 8. Germline V CDR1 and CDR2: SGHNT, YENEEA. CDR3: CASSQAGGGNEQFF. In DNA form, the CDR3 reads TGTGCCAGCAGCCAGGCGGGCGGGGGTAATGAGCAGTTCTTC.

This clonotype appeared a few times. The V gene is TRBV18, the J gene TRBJ2-1; 11 nucleotides align to TRBD2. The CDR3 length is 15 residues. The V gene end was trimmed by 0 bases and the J gene end by 8 bases; junction bases not matched to a gene: 3. CDR1 KGHSH and CDR2 LQKENI come from the germline V gene. The CDR3, as DNA: TGTGCCAGCTCACCACCGGCTAGCGGGAGGTATGAGCAGTTCTTC. This translates into CASSPPASGRYEQFF. Supplemented by reference TRBV18 and TRBJ2-1, the full variable domain reads NAGVMQNPRHLVRRRGQEARLRCSPMKGHSHVYWYRQLPEEGLKFMVYLQKENIIDESGMPKERFSAEFPKEGPSILRIQQVVRGDSAAYFCASSPPASGRYEQFFGPGTRLTVL.

This sequence joins TRBV21-1 and TRBJ2-1; the D segment call TRBD1 is taken from the table without a DNA check. TRBV21-1 is shown as a pseudogene. The CDR3 contains 16 residues. CDR3 bases: TGTGCCAGCAGCAAAGCGGGCAGGGACTCCTACAATGAGCAGTTCTTC. Its protein product is CASSKAGRDSYNEQFF.

This clonotype has more than one count but fewer than ten. J is TRBJ1-5 and V is TRBV28; D gene ambiguous. The length of the CDR3 is 14 residues. With 2 bases removed from V and 2 bases from J, the gap between germline ends came to 7 bases. Germline-derived CDR1 and CDR2 are MDHEN and SYDVKM. CDR3: CASSLAQRNQPQHF. The CDR3 DNA sequence: TGTGCCAGCAGTTTAGCGCAACGCAATCAGCCCCAGCATTTT.

This clonotype was observed many times. The genes are TRBV28 and TRBJ2-3, with D perhaps matching TRBD2 (5 bases). The CDR3 loop spans 13 amino acids. Germline-derived CDR1 and CDR2 are MDHEN and SYDVKM. Trimming removed 5 bases from V and 4 bases from J, with 10 bases in between. The CDR3 protein is CASSQTSSDTQYF. For the CDR3, the DNA is TGTGCCAGCAGTCAAACTAGTTCAGATACGCAGTATTTT.

This clonotype was counted at least ten times. The J gene is TRBJ1-5, the V gene TRBV12-3 or TRBV12-4; D is undetermined. Trimming cost V 6 bases and J 0 bases, with 12 bases left between them. CDR3 length equals 15 residues. The CDR3 region is CASRMGGTSNQPQHF. The CDR3 coding sequence is TGTGCCAGCAGAATGGGAGGAACTAGCAATCAGCCCCAGCATTTT.

This clonotype has at least ten counts. The J gene is TRBJ2-5, the V gene TRBV11-2, with no clear D. This CDR3 comprises 12 residues. Germline V CDR1 and CDR2: SGHAT, FQNNGV. Trimming left V 4 bases short and J 2 bases short, with 5 bases between. CDR3 nucleotides: TGTGCCAGCAGCTCCCGTCAAGAGACCCAGTACTTC. Protein product: CASSSRQETQYF. Using reference TRBV11-2 and TRBJ2-5 for the parts outside the CDR3, the full variable domain is EAGVAQSPRYKIIEKRQSVAFWCNPISGHATLYWYQQILGQGPKLLIQFQNNGVVDDSQLPKDRFSAERLKGVDSTLKIQPAKLEDSAVYLCASSSRQETQYFGPGTRLLVL.

At least ten counts were recorded for this clonotype. The chain has TRBV5-4 and TRBJ2-7; D perhaps matches TRBD1 (5 bases). CDR3 length: 13 residues. V was clipped by 4 bases and J by 6 bases, with 14 bases between them. Germline CDR1 is SGHNT and CDR2 is YYREEE (reference sequence). The CDR3 spells CASSPAVDSEQYF. CDR3 DNA: TGTGCCAGCAGCCCGGCGGTCGACAGCGAGCAGTACTTC. Filled out from reference TRBV5-4 and TRBJ2-7, the complete variable domain reads ETGVTQSPTHLIKTRGQQVTLRCSSQSGHNTVSWYQQALGQGPQFIFQYYREEENGRGNFPPRFSGLQFPNYSSELNVNALELDDSALYLCASSPAVDSEQYFGPGTRLTVT.

This clonotype has at least ten counts. The V call is TRBV6-1, the J call TRBJ1-5; 7 nucleotides match TRBD1. This CDR3 region has 14 residues. Trimming removed 6 bases from V and 4 bases from J; junction bases left unmatched: 6. The V gene's germline CDR1 is MNHNS and CDR2 SASEGT. The CDR3 spells CASSRQGSNQPQHF. CDR3 bases: TGTGCCAGCAGCCGACAGGGTTCGAATCAGCCCCAGCATTTT.

This clonotype was observed many times. V usage is TRBV7-2 and J usage is TRBJ2-7, with 8 bases matching TRBD1. The germline V gene encodes CDR1 SGHTA and CDR2 FQGNSA. Trimming at V came to 0 bases and at J to 3 bases, leaving 4 bases not matched to a gene. This CDR3 spans 15 amino acids. CDR3 in amino acids: CASSLAGQGRYEQYF. CDR3 DNA: TGTGCCAGCAGCTTAGCTGGACAGGGCCGCTACGAGCAGTACTTC.

This clonotype was detected many times. The chain uses TRBV10-2 and TRBJ2-5; 9 bases match TRBD1. CDR1 is WSHSY and CDR2 is SAAADI in the germline V gene. J was trimmed by 1 base and V by 10 bases; bases with no gene match: 4. The CDR3 covers 13 residues. In DNA form, the CDR3 reads TGCGCCACCACACAGGGGGCCCAAGAGACCCAGTACTTC. The encoded protein is CATTQGAQETQYF.

Many counts were recorded for this clonotype. V usage is TRBV20-1 and J usage is TRBJ2-1, with D perhaps TRBD2 (7 bases). The CDR3 is 15 residues long. Germline V lookup: CDR1 DFQATT, CDR2 SNEGSKA (reference sequence). The V end lost 4 bases, the J end lost 0 bases, and 13 bases lay between the germline ends. CDR3 region: CSAKRGANSYNEQFF. The CDR3 nucleotides are TGCAGTGCTAAACGGGGGGCAAACTCCTACAATGAGCAGTTCTTC.

This clonotype was seen ten or more times. The chain couples TRBV10-3 to TRBJ2-7, with TRBD1 matching 8 bases. CDR1 and CDR2 (germline): ENHRY, SYGVKD. The CDR3 loop spans 14 amino acids. The J segment lost 5 bases and the V segment lost 2 bases, leaving 5 bases of the junction unmatched. CDR3 sequence reads: CAISERQGTDEQYF. In DNA, the CDR3 is TGTGCCATCAGTGAGCGACAGGGGACCGACGAGCAGTACTTC.

This clonotype appeared many times. The chain employs TRBV6-6 and TRBJ1-1; TRBD1 is a possible D gene (5 bases). The CDR3 has 16 residues. The V end lost 11 bases, the J end lost 4 bases, and 26 bases lay between the germline ends. Germline CDR1 reads MNHNY; CDR2 reads SVGAGI (reference sequence). The CDR3 region has the DNA TGTGCCTCCTATTGGGGCTGGGGGGGTAGGAGCACTGAAGCTTTCTTT. This codes for CASYWGWGGRSTEAFF.

A remark on this clonotype: With a much larger clone just one base away, this may be a read error. The chain employs TRBV7-7 and TRBJ2-2; D ambiguous. Germline CDR1 and CDR2: SSHAT and FNYEAQ (reference sequence). This CDR3 is built from 18 residues. CDR3 residues: CASSLGSAFHENTGELFF. DNA for the CDR3: TGTGCTAGCAGCTTAGGATCGGCGTTCCATGAGAACACCGGGGAGCTGTTTTTT. Full variable domain (remainder filled in from reference TRBV7-7 and TRBJ2-2): GAGVSQSPRYKVTKRGQDVTLRCDPISSHATLYWYQQALGQGPEFLTYFNYEAQPDKSGLPSDRFSAERPEGSISTLTIQRTEQRDSAMYRCASSLGSAFHENTGELFFGEGSRLTVL.

This clonotype was detected ten times or more. The chain has TRBV7-2 and TRBJ2-2; 8 positions match TRBD1. Per germline, CDR1 SGHTA and CDR2 FQGNSA. The V and J ends lost 5 bases and 7 bases, in that order; junction bases with no gene match: 12. The CDR3 spans 16 residues. CDR3 nucleotides: TGTGCCAGCAGCCTACAACGTGGACAGGGCCACGGGGAGCTGTTTTTT. It is translated as CASSLQRGQGHGELFF.

This clonotype was seen at least ten times. The genes are TRBV5-5 and TRBJ2-1; D uncertain. Trimming took off 4 bases at V and 13 bases at J, with 15 bases between the two ends. CDR1 and CDR2 from the germline V gene are SGHKS and YYEKEE (reference sequence). The CDR3 loop spans 12 amino acids. The CDR3 sequence: CASSRYSASQFF. The CDR3, as DNA: TGTGCCAGCAGCCGTTATTCAGCATCCCAGTTCTTC.